A single sample is the source of the 7 T cell receptor beta chains below, sequenced in a study of shared clonotypes between healthy human individuals. As defined, naive CD8 cells were CD45RO-negative and positively selected for CCR7, with terminally differentiated effector memory CD45RA+ cells excluded. TCRdb keeps only in-frame clones here, not all; method: immunoSEQ multiplex PCR. The table lists 1.5 million to 2.5 million clones, about 95% of them singletons, with 1.2% in the top ten. Material for sequencing was naive CD8+ T cells sorted from blood. The receptors stem from a man between 18 and 35 years old in good health.

This chain links TRBV7-2 with TRBJ2-5; D gene unclear. This CDR3 contains 16 residues. Trimming shortened V by 5 bases and J by 2 bases, and 18 bases separated the two germline ends. Germline V gives CDR1 SGHTA, CDR2 FQGNSA. CDR3 coding DNA: TGTGCCAGCAGCCGTGGAGTAAGGTACCAACAAGAGACCCAGTACTTC. Amino acids: CASSRGVRYQQETQYF.

This chain connects TRBV12-5 to TRBJ1-4; TRBD1 is a possible D gene (5 bases). CDR3 length: 14 residues. Germline assignment: CDR1 LGHNT and CDR2 FRNRAP. V was shortened by 5 bases and J by 7 bases, with 14 bases between the two germline ends. The CDR3 DNA sequence: TGTGCTAGTGGTCTAGGACGGGGGACTGAAAAACTGTTTTTT. Its protein is CASGLGRGTEKLFF.

V is TRBV15 and J is TRBJ2-1; 10 nucleotides match TRBD2. Germline trimming cut 6 bases from V and 7 bases from J; bases unmatched to any gene: 3. This CDR3 has 13 residues. Germline CDR1 and CDR2: LNHNV and YYDKDF (reference sequence). CDR3 nucleotides: TGTGCCACCAGGGGACTAGCGATTAATGAGCAGTTCTTC. This sequence encodes CATRGLAINEQFF.

The J gene is TRBJ2-1, the V gene TRBV11-2; D remains ambiguous. CDR1 is SGHAT, CDR2 FQNNGV, per germline. V was clipped by 0 bases and J by 9 bases, with 9 bases between them. The CDR3 totals 13 residues. The CDR3 region is CASSLDLMGEQFF. The CDR3 bases are TGTGCCAGCAGCTTAGATCTAATGGGTGAGCAGTTCTTC.

The rearrangement uses TRBV6-6 and TRBJ1-2; D remains ambiguous. The germline V gene has CDR1 MNHNY and CDR2 SVGAGI (reference sequence). Trimming cost V 2 bases and J 6 bases, with 7 bases left between them. CDR3 length equals 12 residues. In DNA form, the CDR3 reads TGTGCCAGCAGTTACGGAAGAGATGGCTACACCTTC. Its protein is CASSYGRDGYTF.

V usage is TRBV25-1 and J usage is TRBJ1-2; TRBD1 is a possible D gene (6 bases). With 3 bases removed from V and 4 bases from J, the gap between germline ends came to 12 bases. The CDR3 contains 14 residues. Germline loops: CDR1 MGHDK, CDR2 SYGVNS. The CDR3 DNA follows: TGTGCCAGCAGTGATATCTGGGGGGCCTATGGCTACACCTTC. This sequence encodes CASSDIWGAYGYTF.

The V gene is TRBV4-3, the J gene TRBJ1-1; 10 bases agree with TRBD1. CDR3 length: 17 amino acids. CDR1 is LGHNA and CDR2 is YSLEER in the germline V gene. With 4 bases clipped from V and 0 bases from J, the junction kept 8 bases outside the gene matches. Here the CDR3 reads CASSPGQGQILNTEAFF. The CDR3 nucleotides are TGCGCCAGCAGCCCGGGACAGGGGCAAATCCTGAACACTGAAGCTTTCTTT.